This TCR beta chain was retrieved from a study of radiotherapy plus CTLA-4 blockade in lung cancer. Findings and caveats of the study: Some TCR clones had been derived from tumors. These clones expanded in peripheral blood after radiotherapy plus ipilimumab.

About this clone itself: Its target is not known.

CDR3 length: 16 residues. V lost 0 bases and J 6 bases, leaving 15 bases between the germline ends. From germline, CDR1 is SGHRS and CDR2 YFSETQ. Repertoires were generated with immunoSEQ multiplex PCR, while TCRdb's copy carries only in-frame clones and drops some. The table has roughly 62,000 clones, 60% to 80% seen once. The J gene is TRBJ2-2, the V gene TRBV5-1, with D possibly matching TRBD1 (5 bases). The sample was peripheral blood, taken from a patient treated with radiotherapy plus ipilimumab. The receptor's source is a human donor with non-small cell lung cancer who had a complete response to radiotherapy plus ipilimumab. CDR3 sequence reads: CASSLVWGRVAGELFF. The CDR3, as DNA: TGCGCCAGCAGCTTGGTGTGGGGCAGGGTTGCCGGGGAGCTGTTTTTT.